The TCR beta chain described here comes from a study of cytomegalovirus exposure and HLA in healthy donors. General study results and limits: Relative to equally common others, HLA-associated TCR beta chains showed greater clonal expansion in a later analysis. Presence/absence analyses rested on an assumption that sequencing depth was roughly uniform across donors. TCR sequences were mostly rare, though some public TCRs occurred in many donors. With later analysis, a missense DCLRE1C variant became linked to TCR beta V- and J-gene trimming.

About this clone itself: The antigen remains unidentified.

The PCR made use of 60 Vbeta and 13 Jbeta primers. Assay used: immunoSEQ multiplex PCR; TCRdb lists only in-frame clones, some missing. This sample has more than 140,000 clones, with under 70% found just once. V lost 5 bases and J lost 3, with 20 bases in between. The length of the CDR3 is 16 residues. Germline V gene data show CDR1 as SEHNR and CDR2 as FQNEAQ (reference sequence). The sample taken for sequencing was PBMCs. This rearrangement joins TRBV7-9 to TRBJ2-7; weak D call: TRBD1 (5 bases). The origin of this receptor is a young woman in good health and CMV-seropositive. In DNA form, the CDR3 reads TGTGCCAGCAGCGGACAAGGTATAGACGCAGACTACGAGCAGTACTTC. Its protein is CASSGQGIDADYEQYF.